The rows below give T cell receptor beta chains drawn from one sample of a study of beta chain features in type 1 diabetes. Data came from immunoSEQ multiplex PCR; TCRdb stores just in-frame clones and leaves some out. The sample holds about 370,000 clones; approximately 16% are singletons and the top ten take 0.019%. Source material: naive CD4+ T cells from blood. Source of these receptors: a woman aged 18-35 years in good health. The CDR3 runs from the conserved cysteine through the conserved F or W. D genes are given only for firm matches. Rows give clone size only sometimes, using once, few, many, or a class for an expanded clone.

D gene,clone size,J gene,V gene,CDR3 protein,CDR3 DNA
-,-,TRBJ2-1,TRBV5-1,CASSPGLNNEQFF,TGCGCCAGCAGCCCCGGACTAAACAATGAGCAGTTCTTC
-,few,TRBJ2-5,TRBV18,CASSPGRETQYF,TGTGCCAGCTCACCAGGTAGAGAGACCCAGTACTTC
-,few,TRBJ1-5,TRBV18,CASSPQQEHQPQHF,TGTGCCAGCTCACCTCAGCAGGAACATCAGCCCCAGCATTTT
TRBD2,few,TRBJ2-7,TRBV4-3,CASSLEPGLNYEQYF,TGCGCCAGCAGCCTTGAGCCGGGACTAAACTACGAGCAGTACTTC
TRBD2,few,TRBJ2-1,TRBV29-1,CSSRKAGGGYNEQFF,TGCAGCTCCCGAAAAGCGGGAGGGGGTTACAATGAGCAGTTCTTC
TRBD1,few,TRBJ1-2,TRBV29-1,CSGGTGSLYGYTF,TGCAGCGGCGGGACAGGCAGTCTCTATGGCTACACCTTC
-,-,TRBJ1-2,TRBV21-1,CASSKGTRDTRTDYGYTF,TGTGCCAGCAGCAAAGGGACCCGGGACACCCGAACCGACTATGGCTACACCTTC
-,-,TRBJ2-1,TRBV30,CAWSLGAQYNEQFF,TGTGCCTGGAGTTTAGGGGCCCAATACAATGAGCAGTTCTTC
-,few,TRBJ1-5,TRBV23-1,CASSPPYNQPQHF,TGCGCCAGCAGCCCGCCCTACAATCAGCCCCAGCATTTT
TRBD2,-,TRBJ2-1,TRBV25-1,CASERGMGLSYNEQFF,TGTGCCAGCGAACGAGGTATGGGACTATCCTACAATGAGCAGTTCTTC
-,few,TRBJ1-5,TRBV7-9,CASSLGTAGNQPQHF,TGTGCCAGCAGCTTAGGGACGGCGGGAAATCAGCCCCAGCATTTT
-,-,TRBJ2-1,TRBV5-1,CASSFPAGSSYNEQFF,TGCGCCAGCAGCTTCCCTGCGGGCAGCTCCTACAATGAGCAGTTCTTC
-,-,TRBJ2-1,TRBV9,CASSVGNDRVNEQFF,TGTGCCAGCAGCGTAGGAAACGACCGGGTCAATGAGCAGTTCTTC
TRBD1,few,TRBJ1-4,TRBV7-9,CASSSFRDRFNEKLFF,TGTGCCAGCAGCTCCTTCCGGGACAGATTTAATGAAAAACTGTTTTTT
-,-,TRBJ2-7,TRBV7-9,CASSPRHISYEQYF,TGTGCCAGCAGCCCCCGACACATTTCCTACGAGCAGTACTTC
TRBD1,-,TRBJ2-7,TRBV28,CASSSPGTGSREQYF,TGTGCCAGCAGTTCCCCCGGGACAGGGTCCCGCGAGCAGTACTTC
TRBD1,-,TRBJ1-2,TRBV28,CASSTSGTGAGYTF,TGTGCCAGCAGTACCTCCGGGACAGGGGCCGGCTACACCTTC